This T cell receptor beta chain was observed in a study of blood T cell repertoires in COVID-19. Study context: The origin of the acute and convalescent COVID-19 samples was the United States, Italy and Spain. Sources were T cells, B-cell-depleted T cells, or PBMCs; the material itself was cDNA or gDNA.

How the authors handled the data: How many nucleated cells were present was estimated from reference gene primer amplification. TCRdb's table, derived via immunoSEQ multiplex PCR, lists solely in-frame clones and lacks some. Clonal size and the V and J genes are those of that table, whereas D and trimming came from the DNA. Of more than 95,000 clones listed, 91% were seen once; the top ten hold around 6%. CDR3 size: 17 residues. After removal of 3 bases from V and 2 bases from J, the junction contained 12 bases not matched to a gene. Germline values: CDR1 LGHNA, CDR2 YSLEER. What was sequenced was peripheral blood. The V gene is TRBV4-3, the J gene TRBJ1-2; 7 bases line up with TRBD1. The clonotype was recovered from a human donor in a cohort sampled during active COVID-19. CDR3 in amino acids: CASSQEQGQLLNYGYTF. The CDR3 DNA is TGCGCCAGCAGCCAGGAACAGGGGCAACTATTGAACTATGGCTACACCTTC.